These T cell receptor beta chains were read from a single sample in a study of cytomegalovirus exposure and HLA in healthy donors. Some clones are missing from TCRdb's copy, which holds only in-frame ones; the method was immunoSEQ multiplex PCR. The repertoire has over 95,000 clones, roughly two thirds of them found once; the top ten carry roughly 8.3%. Sequences were obtained from PBMCs. The receptor source for this set is a young man in good health and CMV-seropositive. CDR3s leave out the opening cysteine and the closing phenylalanine or tryptophan. Fields, in order: CDR3 length, V gene, CDR3 protein.

13 | TRBV5-1 | ASREGQGRNQPQH
9 | TRBV19 | ASSRTNEAF
12 | TRBV15 | ATSGGGANEKLF
14 | TRBV4-1 | ASSRTSGGELETQY
13 | TRBV6-6 | ASSSRDRGDQPQH
11 | TRBV27 | ASSEIGVPPLH
13 | TRBV6-5 | ASSWSPGQGNEQY
11 | TRBV7-9 | ASEAGTLNEQF
12 | TRBV30 | AWRDAGPNEKLF
13 | TRBV11-3 | ASSLVGGVYNEQF
12 | TRBV5-1 | ASSEQGQNYGYT
9 | TRBV19 | ASGGGQPQH
12 | TRBV6-1 | ATEPTGLNTEAF
13 | TRBV27 | ASSFYNPDREEQF
12 | TRBV7-9 | ASRHQGDNTEAF
14 | TRBV2 | ASTGPRGIPTDTQY
15 | TRBV27 | ASYPRGGRWPNTEAF
15 | TRBV7-2 | ASSSRLAGAYTDTQY
15 | TRBV27 | ASSQDSQEWAKNIQY
13 | TRBV7-2 | ASSSRADSNQPQH
9 | TRBV20-1 | SARDGYEQY
14 | TRBV6-5 | ASSSESGRSYNEQF
14 | TRBV14 | ASSHGDSYFSYEQY
11 | TRBV19 | ASSRAPQGPLH
11 | TRBV5-8 | ASSLAVNTEAF
14 | TRBV7-9 | ASSLGVEATNEKLF
14 | TRBV5-4 | ASSLMGGGGYTEAF
12 | TRBV10-3 | AISEPSKGTEAF
13 | TRBV5-1 | ASSFSGVGTDTQY
11 | TRBV10-1 | ASSADRVEKLF
14 | TRBV6-5 | ASSYEAGLAKNIQY
12 | TRBV2 | ASSPGAASEKLF
11 | TRBV30 | AWRLLDGETQY
14 | TRBV11-2 | ASSLYRDTNTGELF
13 | TRBV5-1 | ASSLVGRVNEKLF
15 | TRBV2 | ASSVGTGTYSNQPQH
15 | TRBV19 | ASSHLLTGRGLYEQY
12 | TRBV10-3 | AITYDGQGNEQF
14 | TRBV7-2 | ASSPLLGGAAGEQY
15 | TRBV15 | ATNRGQGFGTNEKLF
13 | TRBV2 | ASRRLSGGKDEQY
12 | TRBV5-1 | ASSPTGANTEAF
11 | TRBV18 | ASSPSQNTEAF
12 | TRBV10-3 | AISDINPLYEQY
11 | TRBV11-3 | ASSSRDSYEQY
11 | TRBV15 | ATSRDLFETQY
15 | TRBV30 | AWRPRLDTKSYNEQF
13 | TRBV6-4 | ASSESGGAGNTIY
14 | TRBV11-2 | ASSPDRSSSYNEQF
14 | TRBV13 | ASSPSKQGLRETQY
13 | TRBV5-1 | ASSLEAGKTETQY